One and the same sample provided the 25 T cell receptor beta chains below, sequenced in a study of radiation and T cells in renal cell carcinoma. The repertoire was sequenced with immunoSEQ multiplex PCR; TCRdb's copy has only in-frame clones and lacks some. The sample contains fewer than 90,000 clones, 80% to 90% of which appear only once. Time point: blood 2 weeks post-SBRT. This sample's treatment: 15 Gy SBRT to primary tumor, nephrectomy 4 weeks later. This specimen consisted of blood, obtained from a patient whose treatment included radiotherapy and nephrectomy. The receptors come from a woman between 50 and 59 years old with renal cell carcinoma.

The J gene is TRBJ1-1, the V gene TRBV11-2; tentatively, D is TRBD1 (6 bases). Germline V gene lookup returns CDR1 SGHAT and CDR2 FQNNGV. V was clipped by 4 bases and J by 0 bases, with 9 bases between them. The CDR3 spans 14 residues. Here the CDR3 reads CASSYNRVNTEAFF. The CDR3 DNA reads TGTGCCAGCAGCTACAACAGGGTGAACACTGAAGCTTTCTTT.

The chain has TRBV30 and TRBJ2-5; D is unclear. The V and J ends lost 3 bases and 5 bases respectively, with 16 bases between them. Germline V gene lookup returns CDR1 GTSNPN and CDR2 SVGIG (reference sequence). The CDR3 consists of 14 residues. The CDR3 DNA follows: TGTGCCTGGAGCGCACGAGCAGGAAGGGAGACCCAGTACTTC. This translates into CAWSARAGRETQYF.

V is TRBV5-1 and J is TRBJ1-3; D not certain. V lost 4 bases to trimming and J lost 1 base, with 12 bases between them. This CDR3 has 15 residues. Germline V CDR1 and CDR2: SGHRS, YFSETQ. The CDR3: CASSLSRASGNTIYF. CDR3 DNA sequence: TGCGCCAGCAGCCTATCAAGGGCGTCTGGAAACACCATATATTTT.

The genes are TRBV25-1 and TRBJ2-3; 8 bases line up with TRBD2. The CDR3 covers 16 residues. The germline V gene encodes CDR1 MGHDK and CDR2 SYGVNS. The J segment lost 6 bases and the V segment lost 2 bases, leaving 10 bases of the junction unmatched. The DNA for the CDR3 is TGTGCCAGCAGTGAAGGGCGGGGGGCCGTTCAGGATACGCAGTATTTT. Translated, it gives CASSEGRGAVQDTQYF.

This clone was seen only once. The V gene is TRBV4-1, the J gene TRBJ2-2; either TRBD1 or TRBD2 may supply D (5 bases each). This CDR3 contains 16 residues. V was cut by 4 bases and J by 1 base, with 13 bases left in between. Per the germline V gene, CDR1 is MGHRA and CDR2 is YSYEKL. The CDR3 protein is CASSRDGTGNTGELFF. The DNA for the CDR3 is TGCGCCAGCAGCCGAGATGGGACGGGGAACACCGGGGAGCTGTTTTTT.

The chain uses TRBV9 and TRBJ2-2; possibly TRBD1 or TRBD2 for D (6 bases each). V was cut by 1 base and J by 2 bases, with 9 bases left in between. The CDR3 contains 15 residues. In germline, CDR1 is SGDLS, CDR2 YYNGEE. For the CDR3, the DNA is TGTGCCAGCAGCGTAATGGGGGGCAACACCGGGGAGCTGTTTTTT. Its translation is CASSVMGGNTGELFF.

This clone has a single count. The chain couples TRBV9 to TRBJ2-5, with D possibly called TRBD1 or TRBD2 (6 bases each). The CDR3 has 15 residues. The V end was cut by 3 bases, the J end by 1 base, with 13 bases between. Germline CDR1 SGDLS, CDR2 YYNGEE. CDR3 sequence (DNA): TGTGCCAGCAGCGCCCTGGGGGGCTCCCAAGAGACCCAGTACTTC. Protein: CASSALGGSQETQYF.

This rearrangement joins TRBV27 to TRBJ2-7; D is undetermined. V lost 5 bases to trimming and J lost 3 bases, with 11 bases between them. CDR3 length: 13 residues. CDR1 is MNHEY and CDR2 is SMNVEV in the germline V gene (reference sequence). CDR3 sequence (DNA): TGTGCCAGCAGTCCCCGCCGGATCTACGAGCAGTACTTC. Translation gives CASSPRRIYEQYF.

The rearrangement links TRBV6-1 to TRBJ1-4, with D tentatively TRBD1 (5 bases). CDR3 length: 13 residues. Trimming took 7 bases from V and 8 from J, leaving 14 bases between them. CDR1 MNHNS and CDR2 SASEGT come from the germline V gene. CDR3 in DNA: TGTGCCAGCACCCGACAGATGGGGGAAAAACTGTTTTTT. Translation: CASTRQMGEKLFF.

This clone came up a few times. The chain has TRBV2 and TRBJ2-5, with D unresolved. Trimming shortened V by 1 base and J by 9 bases, and 9 bases separated the two germline ends. Germline assignment: CDR1 SNHLY and CDR2 FYNNEI. The CDR3 sequence is 12 residues long. The CDR3 protein is CASSEGWAPQYF. DNA of the CDR3: TGTGCCAGCAGTGAAGGCTGGGCCCCCCAGTACTTC.

This chain links TRBV7-3 with TRBJ1-5, with 7 bases identical to TRBD1. Germline lookup yields CDR1 SGHTA and CDR2 FQGTGA. The CDR3 covers 16 residues. V trimming: 1 base; J trimming: 7 bases; junction bases outside the gene matches: 10. The CDR3 DNA reads TGTGCCAGCAGCTTAAGCGGCAGGGGGTCGGGCCAGCCCCAGCATTTT. Its protein product is CASSLSGRGSGQPQHF.

V usage is TRBV6-5 and J usage is TRBJ2-5, with D possibly being TRBD2 (5 bases). Germline V gene sequence: CDR1 MNHEY, CDR2 SVGAGI. The CDR3 spans 12 residues. V was trimmed by 5 bases and J by 5 bases, leaving 9 bases between them. CDR3 DNA: TGTGCCAGCAGTCGCTCGGGGGAGACCCAGTACTTC. This encodes CASSRSGETQYF.

The genes are TRBV18 and TRBJ2-3; D unresolved. The CDR3 totals 13 residues. Germline V gene lookup returns CDR1 KGHSH and CDR2 LQKENI. Trimming left V 3 bases short and J 4 bases short, with 8 bases between. Here the CDR3 reads CASSPSRADTQYF. The CDR3 bases are TGTGCCAGCTCACCCTCAAGGGCAGATACGCAGTATTTT.

The chain recombines TRBV10-3 with TRBJ1-5, with TRBD1 matching over 7 bases. The CDR3 runs to 14 residues. Germline assignment: CDR1 ENHRY and CDR2 SYGVKD. Trimming at V came to 0 bases and at J to 7 bases, leaving 3 bases not matched to a gene. The CDR3 bases are TGTGCCATCAGTGAGTCGGCAGGGGGACAGCCCCAGCATTTT. Residues: CAISESAGGQPQHF.

The genes are TRBV2 and TRBJ1-6, with D perhaps TRBD1 (5 bases). The CDR3 runs 13 residues. V was trimmed by 7 bases and J by 7 bases, leaving 11 bases between them. Germline CDR1 is SNHLY and CDR2 is FYNNEI. The CDR3 loop is CASKRDGNSPLHF. CDR3 DNA: TGTGCCAGCAAGCGGGACGGGAATTCACCCCTCCACTTT.

The chain recombines TRBV19 with TRBJ1-1; D is uncertain. Trimming cost V 2 bases and J 4 bases, with 11 bases left between them. This CDR3 spans 14 amino acids. From germline, CDR1 is LNHDA and CDR2 SQIVND (reference sequence). The CDR3 sequence is CASSIIGMGTEAFF. The DNA of the CDR3 is TGTGCCAGTAGTATAATAGGGATGGGCACTGAAGCTTTCTTT.

CDR3 in amino acids: CATKGLDTEAFF. The DNA for the CDR3 is TGTGCCACCAAGGGATTGGACACTGAAGCTTTCTTT. The chain employs TRBV5-4 and TRBJ1-1, with D unresolved. The CDR3 loop spans 12 amino acids. CDR1 and CDR2 from the germline V gene are SGHNT and YYREEE (reference sequence). The V gene lost 9 bases and the J gene lost 3 bases, with 12 bases spanning the gap.

The rearrangement links TRBV7-2 to TRBJ2-7, with TRBD1 matching over 11 bases. The CDR3 runs to 15 residues. Germline V gene lookup returns CDR1 SGHTA and CDR2 FQGNSA. Trimming at V came to 5 bases and at J to 3 bases, leaving 6 bases not matched to a gene. CDR3 in amino acids: CASSRGQGAFYEQYF. CDR3 sequence (DNA): TGTGCCAGCAGCCGTGGACAGGGGGCATTCTACGAGCAGTACTTC. Together with reference TRBV7-2 and TRBJ2-7, the CDR3 gives the full variable domain: GAGVSQSPSNKVTEKGKDVELRCDPISGHTALYWYRQSLGQGLEFLIYFQGNSAPDKSGLPSDRFSAERTGGSVSTLTIQRTQQEDSAVYLCASSRGQGAFYEQYFGPGTRLTVT.

CDR3 protein: CASSVAQGQPQHF. In DNA, the CDR3 is TGTGCCAGCAGCGTAGCTCAGGGTCAGCCCCAGCATTTT. The chain combines TRBV9 with TRBJ1-5; D perhaps matches TRBD1 (5 bases). Germline V gene sequence: CDR1 SGDLS, CDR2 YYNGEE. V gave up 0 bases and J gave up 6 bases, with 7 bases separating them. This CDR3 spans 13 amino acids.

The rearrangement joins TRBV7-2 to TRBJ1-1, with D perhaps matching TRBD1 (6 bases). V was pared by 5 bases and J by 1 base, with 11 bases between. Germline-derived CDR1 and CDR2 are SGHTA and FQGNSA. The CDR3 sequence is 14 residues long. The CDR3 DNA is TGTGCCAGCAGCAGGACGGGACAGAACACTGAAGCTTTCTTT. Its protein product is CASSRTGQNTEAFF.

The chain employs TRBV19 and TRBJ1-4; D is possibly TRBD1 (6 bases). Trimming removed 10 bases at V and 8 bases at J, with 17 bases between. In germline, CDR1 is LNHDA, CDR2 SQIVND (reference sequence). The CDR3 has 13 residues. As DNA, the CDR3 is TGTGCCACCCGAGGGGGGGTAGGCGAAAAACTGTTTTTT. It is translated as CATRGGVGEKLFF.

The chain couples TRBV29-1 to TRBJ2-7; D is ambiguous. Germline V gene sequence: CDR1 SQVTM, CDR2 ANQGSEA. The CDR3 consists of 12 residues. Trimming took off 0 bases at V and 2 bases at J, with 5 bases between the two ends. CDR3 bases: TGCAGCGTTGAAGATAGAACCTACGAGCAGTACTTC. This sequence encodes CSVEDRTYEQYF.

The V and J genes are TRBV6-5 and TRBJ2-7; 7 bases match TRBD1. With V trimmed by 6 bases and J by 3 bases, 11 bases remained unmatched. CDR1 MNHEY and CDR2 SVGAGI come from the germline V gene. This CDR3 spans 15 amino acids. CDR3 in amino acids: CASSPPGTDNYEQYF. Here the CDR3 DNA reads TGTGCCAGCAGCCCACCCGGGACAGATAACTACGAGCAGTACTTC.

The chain links TRBV5-4 to TRBJ1-2; 9 nucleotides match TRBD1. Germline CDR1 is SGHNT and CDR2 is YYREEE (reference sequence). The junction had 3 bases not matched to a gene; V was cut back by 4 bases and J by 2 bases. The CDR3 runs to 14 residues. CDR3 residues: CASSPDRGNYGYTF. CDR3 sequence (DNA): TGTGCCAGCAGCCCAGACAGGGGGAACTATGGCTACACCTTC. Using reference TRBV5-4 and TRBJ1-2 for the parts outside the CDR3, the full variable domain is ETGVTQSPTHLIKTRGQQVTLRCSSQSGHNTVSWYQQALGQGPQFIFQYYREEENGRGNFPPRFSGLQFPNYSSELNVNALELDDSALYLCASSPDRGNYGYTFGSGTRLTVV.

The chain employs TRBV5-1 and TRBJ1-4; tentative D call: TRBD1 (5 bases). The germline V gene encodes CDR1 SGHRS and CDR2 YFSETQ. Between the trimmed V and J ends, which lost 0 bases and 3 bases, there was a span of 15 bases. The CDR3 loop spans 17 amino acids. This CDR3 reads CASSLGGPHAANEKLFF. CDR3 DNA: TGCGCCAGCAGCTTGGGGGGACCCCACGCGGCTAATGAAAAACTGTTTTTT. Complete variable domain (other parts from reference TRBV5-1 and TRBJ1-4): KAGVTQTPRYLIKTRGQQVTLSCSPISGHRSVSWYQQTPGQGLQFLFEYFSETQRNKGNFPGRFSGRQFSNSRSEMNVSTLELGDSALYLCASSLGGPHAANEKLFFGSGTQLSVL.